One sample yielded the 15 T cell receptor beta chains listed below, sequenced in a study of CDR3 diversity in severe acne. TCRdb re-called the PCR reads through MiXCR, storing one row per CDR3 protein. The repertoire consists of over 90,000 distinct CDR3 sequences, with roughly 51% occurring once and the leading ten covering under 15%. Sequencing used blood. The receptors were sampled from a male donor with acne.

This clonotype was detected ten times or more. The genes are TRBV2 and TRBJ2-3; TRBD2 matches 12 bases. The CDR3 extends over 17 amino acids. Germline V gene data show CDR1 as SNHLY and CDR2 as FYNNEI. V gave up 2 bases and J gave up 2 bases; unmatched junction bases: 5. CDR3 DNA sequence: TGTGCCAGCAGTGAAAGACTAGCGGGGGATTTCACAGATACGCAGTATTTT. Protein sequence: CASSERLAGDFTDTQYF.

This clonotype is medium-sized (0.01 to 0.1%) in the sample. V is TRBV7-9 and J is TRBJ2-1; D is uncertain. Trimming pared 3 bases from V and 4 bases from J, leaving 4 bases between. The CDR3 sequence is 12 residues long. Germline lookup yields CDR1 SEHNR and CDR2 FQNEAQ (reference sequence). CDR3 sequence (DNA): TGTGCCAGCAGCTTGGTTTACAATGAGCAGTTCTTC. Translated, it gives CASSLVYNEQFF. The full variable domain, its missing parts supplied by reference TRBV7-9 and TRBJ2-1, is DTGVSQNPRHKITKRGQNVTFRCDPISEHNRLYWYRQTLGQGPEFLTYFQNEAQLEKSRLLSDRFSAERPKGSFSTLEIQRTEQGDSAMYLCASSLVYNEQFFGPGTRLTVL.

With respect to this clonotype: One base away lies a much larger clone, so this may be a sequencing read error. The chain employs TRBV24-1 and TRBJ2-5; perhaps TRBD2 as D (6 bases). Germline values: CDR1 KGHDR, CDR2 SFDVKD. The CDR3 totals 14 residues. For the CDR3, the DNA is TGTGCCACCGGTGACCCGCGGGGCGGGGAGACCCAGTACTTC. Its translation is CATGDPRGGETQYF.

The rearrangement uses TRBV2 and TRBJ2-7; no firm D call. Trimming shortened V by 7 bases and J by 0 bases, and 7 bases separated the two germline ends. The germline gives CDR1 SNHLY, CDR2 FYNNEI. This CDR3 spans 12 amino acids. CDR3 in DNA: TGTGCCAGCAACGCGGCCTCCTACGAGCAGTACTTC. This codes for CASNAASYEQYF.

This clonotype is termed medium-sized (0.01 to 0.1%). The rearrangement links TRBV2 to TRBJ1-1; no firm D call. This CDR3 comprises 14 residues. Germline-derived CDR1 and CDR2 are SNHLY and FYNNEI. V was shortened by 2 bases and J by 4 bases, with 11 bases between the two germline ends. As DNA, the CDR3 is TGTGCCAGCAGTGAAAGCAGTAAGAGCACTGAAGCTTTCTTT. This sequence encodes CASSESSKSTEAFF.

This clonotype was counted at least ten times. This chain joins TRBV14 and TRBJ1-6; D not certain. The CDR3 sequence is 12 residues long. Germline CDR1 is SGHDN and CDR2 is FVKESK. V was pared by 1 base and J by 10 bases, with 5 bases between. CDR3 sequence: CASSQVSSPLHF. In DNA, the CDR3 is TGTGCCAGCAGCCAAGTGAGCTCACCCCTCCACTTT.

This clonotype was recorded a few times. The CDR3 DNA is TGCAGTGTGGCGGGACTAGTCGGTGAGCAGTACTTC. Residues: CSVAGLVGEQYF. This rearrangement joins TRBV20-1 to TRBJ2-7; 8 bases line up with TRBD2. CDR1 and CDR2 (germline): DFQATT, SNEGSKA (reference sequence). The V and J ends lost 7 bases and 7 bases, in that order; junction bases with no gene match: 9. The CDR3 is made up of 12 amino acids.

As regards this clonotype: At one of its ends the junction is not consistent with the germline gene, which may arise from a read error. J is TRBJ2-1 and V is TRBV7-6; D gene uncertain. Germline V lookup: CDR1 SGHVS, CDR2 FNYEAQ. The CDR3 has 13 residues. The CDR3: CASSLAADNEQFF. The DNA of the CDR3 is TGTGCTAGCAGCCTCGCCGCCGACAATGAGCAGTTCTTC. Full variable domain (outside the CDR3, taken from reference TRBV7-6 and TRBJ2-1): GAGVSQSPRYKVTKRGQDVALRCDPISGHVSLYWYRQALGQGPEFLTYFNYEAQQDKSGLPNDRFSAERPEGSISTLTIQRTEQRDSAMYRCASSLAADNEQFFGPGTRLTVL.

In this sample, this clonotype turned up many times. This chain joins TRBV5-8 and TRBJ1-2, with D maybe TRBD1 (5 bases). Looked up from germline, CDR1 is SGHTS and CDR2 is YDEGEE. The ends were cut back, 6 bases at V and 6 bases at J, with 12 bases in the middle. This CDR3 is 12 amino acids long. CDR3 in amino acids: CASNSGQDGYTF. In nucleotides, the CDR3 is TGTGCCAGCAATTCGGGGCAGGATGGCTACACCTTC. Variable domain in full (rest from reference TRBV5-8 and TRBJ1-2): EAGVTQSPTHLIKTRGQQATLRCSPISGHTSVYWYQQALGLGLQFLLWYDEGEERNRGNFPPRFSGRQFPNYSSELNVNALELEDSALYLCASNSGQDGYTFGSGTRLTVV.

This clonotype was found a few times. The rearrangement joins TRBV7-9 to TRBJ2-5; no firm D call. The germline V and J ends were trimmed by 6 bases and 5 bases, with 16 bases remaining between them. The germline V gene encodes CDR1 SEHNR and CDR2 FQNEAQ (reference sequence). The CDR3 has 14 residues. In DNA, the CDR3 is TGTGCCAGCAGACGGACGGTCGTGGGGGAGACCCAGTACTTC. Encoded protein: CASRRTVVGETQYF.

This chain uses TRBV25-1 with TRBJ2-2, with D possibly TRBD2 on 5 matching bases. The CDR3 is 14 amino acids. Trimming shortened V by 5 bases and J by 8 bases, and 15 bases separated the two germline ends. CDR1 and CDR2 (germline): MGHDK, SYGVNS. CDR3 region: CASSLGGSSGELFF. In DNA, the CDR3 is TGTGCCAGCAGTCTCGGAGGTAGCTCAGGGGAGCTGTTTTTT.

The CDR3 reads CASSPGTSAYEQYF. In DNA, the CDR3 is TGTGCCAGCAGCCCTGGGACTAGCGCCTACGAGCAGTACTTC. The J gene is TRBJ2-7, the V gene TRBV6-5, with 10 bases that match TRBD2. This CDR3 contains 14 residues. The V and J ends lost 6 bases and 2 bases, in that order; junction bases with no gene match: 4. CDR1 is MNHEY, CDR2 SVGAGI, per germline.

In its sample, this clonotype was seen once. The genes are TRBV4-1 and TRBJ2-2; D may correspond to TRBD1 or TRBD2 (6 bases each). The germline V gene encodes CDR1 MGHRA and CDR2 YSYEKL. The CDR3 length is 14 residues. Trimming took off 4 bases at V and 7 bases at J, with 13 bases between the two ends. The CDR3 DNA reads as TGCGCCAGCAGCCGAGTAGGGGGGCACGGGGAGCTGTTTTTT. It encodes CASSRVGGHGELFF.

This clonotype appeared many times. The V gene is TRBV7-9, the J gene TRBJ2-2, with TRBD2 matching 12 bases. V was pared by 6 bases and J by 1 base, with 6 bases of the junction left unmatched. Germline loops: CDR1 SEHNR, CDR2 FQNEAQ (reference sequence). This CDR3 is built from 17 residues. DNA of the CDR3: TGTGCCAGCAGTTCCCCGACTAGCGGGAGGAACACCGGGGAGCTGTTTTTT. Its translation: CASSSPTSGRNTGELFF.

This clonotype was picked up many times. The chain joins TRBV20-1 to TRBJ2-1, with 14 bases matching TRBD2. The CDR3 contains 16 residues. Per the germline V gene, CDR1 is DFQATT and CDR2 is SNEGSKA (reference sequence). V shed 3 bases and J 4 bases; nucleotides not matched to a gene: 5. The CDR3 DNA follows: TGCAGTGCTAGGGGACTAGCGGGAGCGTCTTACAATGAGCAGTTCTTC. Residues: CSARGLAGASYNEQFF.